This TCR beta chain was documented in a study of T cell responses to AZD1222 COVID-19 vaccine. The junction had 11 bases not matched to a gene; V was cut back by 3 bases and J by 4 bases. The CDR3 runs to 16 residues. In germline, CDR1 is SGHRS, CDR2 YFSETQ. The assay was immunoSEQ multiplex PCR, and TCRdb's table has in-frame clones only and misses some. There are more than 50,000 clones in the sample; approximately 90% occur only once, and roughly 5% lies in the top ten. The starting material was peripheral blood, obtained on day 0 of AZD1222 vaccination. The receptor was isolated from an adult in good health. V and J are TRBV5-1 and TRBJ2-7; 9 bases fit TRBD1. The CDR3 spells CASSSWTGDTGYEQYF. For the CDR3, the DNA is TGCGCCAGCAGCTCGTGGACAGGGGATACGGGATACGAGCAGTACTTC.